The TCR beta chain described here comes from a study of cytomegalovirus exposure and HLA in healthy donors. Findings and limits, study-wide: Productive status was seen about 90% or about 30% of the time for most TCR beta V segments in an earlier analysis.

Trimming removed 0 bases from V and 4 bases from J; junction bases left unmatched: 4. The CDR3 runs to 15 residues. In germline, CDR1 is LGHNA, CDR2 YSLEER. Use of 60 Vbeta and 13 Jbeta primers characterized the PCR. Generated by immunoSEQ multiplex PCR, the TCRdb table keeps only in-frame clones and is missing some. The table has about 120,000 clones, approximately 75% seen once. A word on this clone: As yet, its antigen is unknown.

Sequencing input: PBMCs. The chain couples TRBV4-3 to TRBJ2-7, with 9 bases that match TRBD1. This TCR was recovered from a man aged 30-40 years in good health and CMV-seronegative. CDR3 DNA: TGCGCCAGCAGCCAAGATATACAGGGGGCATACGAGCAGTACTTC. Protein: CASSQDIQGAYEQYF.